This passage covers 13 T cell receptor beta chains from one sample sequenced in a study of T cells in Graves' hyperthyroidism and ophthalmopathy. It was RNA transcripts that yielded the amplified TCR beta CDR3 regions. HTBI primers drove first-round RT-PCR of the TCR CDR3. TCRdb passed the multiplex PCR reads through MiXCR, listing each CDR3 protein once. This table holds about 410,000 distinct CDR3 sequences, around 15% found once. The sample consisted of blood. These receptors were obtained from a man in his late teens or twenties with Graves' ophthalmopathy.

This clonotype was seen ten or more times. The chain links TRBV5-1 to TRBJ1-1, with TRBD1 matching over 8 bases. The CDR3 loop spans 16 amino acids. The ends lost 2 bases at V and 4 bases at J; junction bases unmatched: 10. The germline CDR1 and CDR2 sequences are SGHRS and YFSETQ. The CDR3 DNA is TGCGCCAGCAGCTTACTGACAGGGGAACTAGGCACTGAAGCTTTCTTT. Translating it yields CASSLLTGELGTEAFF.

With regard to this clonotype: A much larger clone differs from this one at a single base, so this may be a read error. DNA for the CDR3: TGTGCCAGCAGTGACAGGGGCTCCTACGAGCAGTACTTC. This codes for CASSDRGSYEQYF. This rearrangement joins TRBV2 to TRBJ2-7, with D perhaps matching TRBD1 (6 bases). Trimming shortened V by 3 bases and J by 0 bases, and 6 bases separated the two germline ends. This CDR3 has 13 residues. From germline, CDR1 is SNHLY and CDR2 FYNNEI.

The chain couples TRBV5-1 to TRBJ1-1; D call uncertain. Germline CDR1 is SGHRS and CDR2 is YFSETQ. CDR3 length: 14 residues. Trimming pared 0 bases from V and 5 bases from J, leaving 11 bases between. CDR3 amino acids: CASSLGGLGTEAFF. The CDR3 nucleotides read TGCGCCAGCAGCTTGGGAGGGTTGGGAACTGAAGCTTTCTTT.

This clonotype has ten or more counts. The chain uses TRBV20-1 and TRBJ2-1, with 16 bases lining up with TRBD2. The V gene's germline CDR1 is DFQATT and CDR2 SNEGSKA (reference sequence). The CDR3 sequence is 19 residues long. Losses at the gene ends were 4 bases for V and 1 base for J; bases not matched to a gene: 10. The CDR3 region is CSAISTGLAGGPSYNEQFF. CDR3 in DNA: TGCAGTGCTATATCGACGGGACTAGCGGGAGGGCCTTCCTACAATGAGCAGTTCTTC.

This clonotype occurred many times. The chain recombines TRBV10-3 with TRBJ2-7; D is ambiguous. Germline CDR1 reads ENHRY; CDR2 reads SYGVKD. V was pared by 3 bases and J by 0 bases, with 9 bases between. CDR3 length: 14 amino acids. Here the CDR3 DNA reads TGTGCCATCAGTGACCAGCCAGCCTCCTACGAGCAGTACTTC. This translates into CAISDQPASYEQYF.

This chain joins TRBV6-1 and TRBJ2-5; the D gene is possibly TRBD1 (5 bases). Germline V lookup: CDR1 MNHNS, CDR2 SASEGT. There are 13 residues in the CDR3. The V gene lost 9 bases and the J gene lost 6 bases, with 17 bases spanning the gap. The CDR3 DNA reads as TGTGCCAGTGGGGCGTTTCCGCAAAAGACCCAGTACTTC. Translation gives CASGAFPQKTQYF.

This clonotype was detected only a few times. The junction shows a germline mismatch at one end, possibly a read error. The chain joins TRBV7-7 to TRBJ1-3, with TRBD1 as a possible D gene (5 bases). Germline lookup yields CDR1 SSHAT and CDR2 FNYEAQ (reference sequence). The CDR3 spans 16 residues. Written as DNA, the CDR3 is TGTGCTAGCAGCTTAGGGGAGCTTGGGGCTGGAAACACCATATATTTT. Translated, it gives CASSLGELGAGNTIYF.

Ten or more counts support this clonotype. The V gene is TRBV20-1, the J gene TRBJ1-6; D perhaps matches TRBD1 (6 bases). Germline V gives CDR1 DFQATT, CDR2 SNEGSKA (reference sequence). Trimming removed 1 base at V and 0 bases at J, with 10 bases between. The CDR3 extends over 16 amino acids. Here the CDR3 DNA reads TGCAGTGCTAGAGTGCAGGGGTCCTCCTATAATTCACCCCTCCACTTT. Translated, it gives CSARVQGSSYNSPLHF.

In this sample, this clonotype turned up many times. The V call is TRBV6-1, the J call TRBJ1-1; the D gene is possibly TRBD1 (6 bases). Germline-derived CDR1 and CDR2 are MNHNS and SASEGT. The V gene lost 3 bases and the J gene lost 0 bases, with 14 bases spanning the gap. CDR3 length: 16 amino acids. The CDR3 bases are TGTGCCAGCAGTGATCGTCAAACAGGGTTGAACACTGAAGCTTTCTTT. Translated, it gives CASSDRQTGLNTEAFF.

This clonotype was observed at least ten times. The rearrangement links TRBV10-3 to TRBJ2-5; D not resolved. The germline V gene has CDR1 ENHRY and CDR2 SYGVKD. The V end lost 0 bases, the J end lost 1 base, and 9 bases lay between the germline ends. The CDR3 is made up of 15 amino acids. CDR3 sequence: CAISESVGFQETQYF. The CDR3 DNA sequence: TGTGCCATCAGTGAGTCAGTTGGGTTCCAAGAGACCCAGTACTTC.

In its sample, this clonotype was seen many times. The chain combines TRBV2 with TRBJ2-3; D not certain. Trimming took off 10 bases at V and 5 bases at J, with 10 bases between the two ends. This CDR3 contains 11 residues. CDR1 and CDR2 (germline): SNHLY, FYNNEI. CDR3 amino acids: CAIPLGDTQYF. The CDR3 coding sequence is TGTGCCATCCCTCTCGGAGATACGCAGTATTTT.

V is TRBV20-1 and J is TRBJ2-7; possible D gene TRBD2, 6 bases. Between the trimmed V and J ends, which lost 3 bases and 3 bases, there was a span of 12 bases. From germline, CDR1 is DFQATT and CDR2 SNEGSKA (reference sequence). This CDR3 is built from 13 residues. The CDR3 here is CSASSGFLYEQYF. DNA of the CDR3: TGCAGTGCTAGTAGCGGCTTCCTCTACGAGCAGTACTTC.

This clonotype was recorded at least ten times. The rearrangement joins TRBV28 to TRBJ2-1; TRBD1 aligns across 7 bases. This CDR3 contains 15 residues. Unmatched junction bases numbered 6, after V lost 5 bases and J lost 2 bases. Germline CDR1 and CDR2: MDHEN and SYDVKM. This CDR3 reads CASSGRQGAYNEQFF. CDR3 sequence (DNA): TGTGCCAGCAGTGGTCGACAGGGCGCCTACAATGAGCAGTTCTTC.